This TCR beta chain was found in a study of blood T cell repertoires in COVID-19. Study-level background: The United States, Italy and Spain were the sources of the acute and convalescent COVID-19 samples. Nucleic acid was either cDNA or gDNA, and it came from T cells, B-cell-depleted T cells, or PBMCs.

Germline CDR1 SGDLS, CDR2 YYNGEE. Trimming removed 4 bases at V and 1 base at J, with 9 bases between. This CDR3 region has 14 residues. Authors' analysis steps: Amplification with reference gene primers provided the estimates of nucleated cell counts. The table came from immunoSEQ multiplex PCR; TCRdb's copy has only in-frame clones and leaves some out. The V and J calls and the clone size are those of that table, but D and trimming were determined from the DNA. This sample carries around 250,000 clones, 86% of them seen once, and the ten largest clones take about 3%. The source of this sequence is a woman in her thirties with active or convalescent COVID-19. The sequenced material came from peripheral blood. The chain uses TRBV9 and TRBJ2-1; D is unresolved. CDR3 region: CASSPRGSYNEQFF. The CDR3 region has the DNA TGTGCCAGCAGCCCCCGAGGTTCCTACAATGAGCAGTTCTTC.